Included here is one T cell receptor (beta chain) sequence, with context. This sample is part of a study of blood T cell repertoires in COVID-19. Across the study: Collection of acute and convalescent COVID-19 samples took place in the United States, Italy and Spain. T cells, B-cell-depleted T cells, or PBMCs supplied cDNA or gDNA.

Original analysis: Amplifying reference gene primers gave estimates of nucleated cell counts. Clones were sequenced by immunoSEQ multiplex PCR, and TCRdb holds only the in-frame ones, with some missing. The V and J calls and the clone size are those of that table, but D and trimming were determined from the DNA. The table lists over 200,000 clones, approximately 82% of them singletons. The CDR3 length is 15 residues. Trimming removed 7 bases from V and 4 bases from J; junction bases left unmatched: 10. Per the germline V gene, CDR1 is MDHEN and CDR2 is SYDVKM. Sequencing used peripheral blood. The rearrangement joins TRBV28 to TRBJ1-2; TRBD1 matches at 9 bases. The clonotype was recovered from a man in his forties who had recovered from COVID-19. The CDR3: CASTVEGTGIYGYTF. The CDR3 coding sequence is TGTGCCAGCACCGTAGAAGGGACAGGGATCTATGGCTACACCTTC.